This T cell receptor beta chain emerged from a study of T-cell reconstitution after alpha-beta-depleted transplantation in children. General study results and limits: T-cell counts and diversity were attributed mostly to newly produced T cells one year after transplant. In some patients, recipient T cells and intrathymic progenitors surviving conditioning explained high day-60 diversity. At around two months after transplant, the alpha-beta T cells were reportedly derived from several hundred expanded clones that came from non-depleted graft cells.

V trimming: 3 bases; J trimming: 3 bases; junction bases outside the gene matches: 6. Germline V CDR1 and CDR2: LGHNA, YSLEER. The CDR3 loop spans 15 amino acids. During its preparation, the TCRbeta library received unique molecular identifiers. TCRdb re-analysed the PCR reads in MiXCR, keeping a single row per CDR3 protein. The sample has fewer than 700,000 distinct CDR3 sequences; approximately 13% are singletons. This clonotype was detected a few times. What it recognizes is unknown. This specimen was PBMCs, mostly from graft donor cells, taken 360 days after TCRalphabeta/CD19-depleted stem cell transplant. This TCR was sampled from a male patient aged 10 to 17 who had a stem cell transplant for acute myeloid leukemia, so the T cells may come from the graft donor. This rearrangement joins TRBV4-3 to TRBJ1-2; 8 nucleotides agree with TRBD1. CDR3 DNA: TGCGCCAGCAGCCACCTCTTGACAGGGGACTATGGCTACACCTTC. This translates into CASSHLLTGDYGYTF.